This T cell receptor (beta chain) was recorded in a study of lymphopenia after photon versus proton radiotherapy. Germline V gene lookup returns CDR1 SGHRS and CDR2 YFSETQ. This CDR3 has 12 residues. V dropped 8 bases and J dropped 1 base, with 10 bases sitting between them. Regarding this clone: Its antigen remains unknown.

Study results and caveats: Post-nadir diversity loss with photons came from oligoclonal expansion, particularly CD8+ Temra cells.

Data came from immunoSEQ multiplex PCR; TCRdb stores just in-frame clones and leaves some out. Of 50,000 to 60,000 clones in the sample, about 92% were seen once. This receptor was obtained from a woman in her thirties or forties with cholangiocarcinoma. The V call is TRBV5-1, the J call TRBJ2-7; D remains ambiguous. This specimen consisted of peripheral blood, obtained from a patient treated with photon-based radiotherapy. The CDR3 loop reads CASRADSYEQYF. The CDR3 region has the DNA TGCGCCAGTCGGGCGGATTCCTACGAGCAGTACTTC.